This record concerns one T cell receptor (beta chain) sequence. The antigen remains undetermined. The method was immunoSEQ multiplex PCR; TCRdb's version includes in-frame clones alone and lacks a portion of them. The repertoire holds 96,000 or so clones, with 75% to 90% as singletons. This sample is drawn from a study of T cell responses to AZD1222 COVID-19 vaccine. Study-wide points: The study reported that nearly half of spike-specific TCRs target unmutated variant regions. White British ancestry dominated among donors, who included more females, and clonal diversity was possibly underestimated. Seropositivity was recorded at baseline in only six AZD1222 recipients.

The CDR3 contains 13 residues. Germline lookup yields CDR1 MDHEN and CDR2 SYDVKM. V lost 1 base, J lost 7 bases, and 8 bases lay in between. This sequence originates from an adult in good health. Sequences were derived from peripheral blood, sampled on day 0 of AZD1222 vaccination. The J gene is TRBJ2-1, the V gene TRBV28; D remains ambiguous. The CDR3: CASSLLAPNEQFF. CDR3 sequence (DNA): TGTGCCAGCAGTTTATTGGCCCCGAATGAGCAGTTCTTC.